This TCR beta chain comes out of a study of cytomegalovirus exposure and HLA in healthy donors. Study as a whole: Earlier, some 170 million T cells were analyzed, and 90 million to 140 million unique TCR beta sequences were found among them.

About this clone itself: Antigen unknown.

Study findings and constraints: The study reported that TCR beta sequences accurately predicted HLA-A and HLA-B alleles in most subjects. Clonal expansion, a later analysis showed, was greater in HLA-associated TCR beta chains than in equally common others. About 87% or about 30% of the time was how often most TCR beta V segments were productive, according to an earlier analysis.

This PCR relied on a set of 60 Vbeta primers and 13 Jbeta primers. Assay: immunoSEQ multiplex PCR; the TCRdb copy retains only in-frame clones and omits some. The data show 100,000 or so clones, more than 65% seen once. This clonotype originated in a woman between 50 and 59 years old in good health and CMV-seropositive. The sample comprised PBMCs.

The DNA for the CDR3 is TGTGCCAGCAGCGCGGGCGGTGGGACTATATCCTACGAGCAGTACTTC. Its translation: CASSAGGGTISYEQYF. The chain couples TRBV9 to TRBJ2-7; 7 nucleotides align to TRBD2. Germline assignment: CDR1 SGDLS and CDR2 YYNGEE. The CDR3 covers 16 residues. V lost 3 bases and J lost 1; bases outside the gene matches: 10.